The 7 T cell receptor beta chains given below trace back to one sample, sequenced in a study of blood T cell repertoires in COVID-19. Generated by immunoSEQ multiplex PCR, the TCRdb table keeps only in-frame clones and is missing some. Of approximately 210,000 clones listed, roughly 90% are singletons. Sequencing input: peripheral blood. The receptor source for this set is a man aged 65 to 79 with acute or convalescent COVID-19.

The V call is TRBV7-9, the J call TRBJ1-2; D possibly corresponds to TRBD1 (6 bases). Germline V gene data show CDR1 as SEHNR and CDR2 as FQNEAQ (reference sequence). V dropped 1 base and J dropped 3 bases, with 9 bases sitting between them. The CDR3 has 14 residues. DNA for the CDR3: TGTGCCAGCAGCTTAGATGAGGGGGACTATGGCTACACCTTC. It codes for CASSLDEGDYGYTF.

This sequence joins TRBV19 and TRBJ1-4; tentatively, D is TRBD1 (5 bases). CDR3 length: 16 residues. V lost 1 base and J 2 bases, leaving 11 bases between the germline ends. CDR1 is LNHDA, CDR2 SQIVND, per germline (reference sequence). The CDR3 spells CASSIGGRVTNEKLFF. The CDR3 nucleotides read TGTGCCAGTAGTATAGGGGGCAGGGTCACTAATGAAAAACTGTTTTTT. Using reference TRBV19 and TRBJ1-4 for the parts outside the CDR3, the full variable domain is DGGITQSPKYLFRKEGQNVTLSCEQNLNHDAMYWYRQDPGQGLRLIYYSQIVNDFQKGDIAEGYSVSREKKESFPLTVTSAQKNPTAFYLCASSIGGRVTNEKLFFGSGTQLSVL.

The CDR3 coding sequence is TGTGCCAGCAGTACCCGACAGGAGCTCTACGAGCAGTACTTC. Amino acids: CASSTRQELYEQYF. V usage is TRBV6-5 and J usage is TRBJ2-7; D may be TRBD1 (6 bases). CDR1 is MNHEY, CDR2 SVGAGI, per germline. V was clipped by 5 bases and J by 3 bases, with 14 bases between them. This CDR3 spans 14 amino acids.

This clone was detected a few times. This chain connects TRBV18 to TRBJ2-7, with a tentative D call TRBD1 (6 bases). The CDR3 covers 12 residues. CDR1 KGHSH and CDR2 LQKENI come from the germline V gene. Trimming pared 6 bases from V and 8 bases from J, leaving 14 bases between. CDR3 loop: CASSADSLQQYF. Written as DNA, the CDR3 is TGTGCCAGCTCGGCGGACAGCCTGCAGCAGTACTTC.

The gene calls are TRBV19 and TRBJ1-1; D is unclear. The CDR3 totals 11 residues. Trimming left V 6 bases short and J 3 bases short, with 5 bases between. Per the germline V gene, CDR1 is LNHDA and CDR2 is SQIVND (reference sequence). The CDR3 nucleotides read TGTGCCAGTAGGACTGACACTGAAGCTTTCTTT. As protein: CASRTDTEAFF.

This chain uses TRBV2 with TRBJ2-7; no definite D call. The CDR3 is 12 residues long. CDR1 is SNHLY and CDR2 is FYNNEI in the germline V gene. V was pared by 7 bases and J by 4 bases, with 11 bases between. The CDR3 bases are TGTGCCAGCACCACCACGGGTTACGAGCAGTACTTC. The encoded protein is CASTTTGYEQYF.

The V and J genes are TRBV7-9 and TRBJ1-1; maybe TRBD1 (6 bases). V lost 5 bases and J 1 base, leaving 8 bases between the germline ends. The CDR3 runs to 13 residues. The germline gives CDR1 SEHNR, CDR2 FQNEAQ (reference sequence). Written as DNA, the CDR3 is TGTGCCAGCAGCACGGGACAGAACACTGAAGCTTTCTTT. Protein sequence: CASSTGQNTEAFF.